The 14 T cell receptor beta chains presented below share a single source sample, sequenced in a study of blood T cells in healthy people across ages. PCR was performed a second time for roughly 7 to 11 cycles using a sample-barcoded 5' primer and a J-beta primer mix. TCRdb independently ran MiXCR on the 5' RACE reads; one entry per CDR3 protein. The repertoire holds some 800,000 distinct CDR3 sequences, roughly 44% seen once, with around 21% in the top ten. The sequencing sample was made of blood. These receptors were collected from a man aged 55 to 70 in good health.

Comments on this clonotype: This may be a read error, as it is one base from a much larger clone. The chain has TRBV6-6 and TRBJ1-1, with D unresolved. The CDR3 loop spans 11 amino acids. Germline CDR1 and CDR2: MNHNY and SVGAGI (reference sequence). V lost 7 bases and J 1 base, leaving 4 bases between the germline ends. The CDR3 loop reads CASNRNTEAFF. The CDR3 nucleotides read TGTGCCAGCAACCGGAACACTGAAGCTTTCTTT.

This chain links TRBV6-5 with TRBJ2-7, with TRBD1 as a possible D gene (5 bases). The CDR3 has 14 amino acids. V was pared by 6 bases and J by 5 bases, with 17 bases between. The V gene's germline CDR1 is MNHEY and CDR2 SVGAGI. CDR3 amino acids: CASRPKGLEDEQYF. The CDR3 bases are TGTGCCAGCAGACCAAAGGGGCTTGAGGACGAGCAGTACTTC.

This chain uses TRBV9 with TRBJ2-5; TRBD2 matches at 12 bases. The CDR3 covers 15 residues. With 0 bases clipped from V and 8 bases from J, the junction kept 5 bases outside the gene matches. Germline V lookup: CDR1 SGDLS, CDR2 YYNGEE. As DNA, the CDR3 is TGTGCCAGCAGCGTAGATGGGACTAGCGGGTATACCCAGTACTTC. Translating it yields CASSVDGTSGYTQYF.

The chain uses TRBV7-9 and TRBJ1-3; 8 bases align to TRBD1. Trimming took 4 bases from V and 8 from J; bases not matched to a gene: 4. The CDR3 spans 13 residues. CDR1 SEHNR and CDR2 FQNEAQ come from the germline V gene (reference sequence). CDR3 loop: CASSSQGADTIYF. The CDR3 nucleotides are TGTGCCAGCAGCTCCCAGGGGGCCGACACCATATATTTT.

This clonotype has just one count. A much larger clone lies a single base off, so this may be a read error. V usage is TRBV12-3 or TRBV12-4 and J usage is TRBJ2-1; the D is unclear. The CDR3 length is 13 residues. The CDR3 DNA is TGTGCCGGCAGTTTAGGTGAGGCTAGGGAGCAGTTCTTC. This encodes CAGSLGEAREQFF.

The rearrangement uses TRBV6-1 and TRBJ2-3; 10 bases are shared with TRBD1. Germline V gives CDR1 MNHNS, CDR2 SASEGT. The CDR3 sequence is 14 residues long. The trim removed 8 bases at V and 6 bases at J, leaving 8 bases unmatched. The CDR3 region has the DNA TGTGCCAGCCTCTTGACAGGGGGCGGTGATACGCAGTATTTT. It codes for CASLLTGGGDTQYF.

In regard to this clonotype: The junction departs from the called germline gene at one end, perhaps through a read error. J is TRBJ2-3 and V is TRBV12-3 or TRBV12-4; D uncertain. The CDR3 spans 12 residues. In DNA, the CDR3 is TGTGCCAGCGGAATAAGTACAGATATGCAGTATTTT. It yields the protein CASGISTDMQYF.

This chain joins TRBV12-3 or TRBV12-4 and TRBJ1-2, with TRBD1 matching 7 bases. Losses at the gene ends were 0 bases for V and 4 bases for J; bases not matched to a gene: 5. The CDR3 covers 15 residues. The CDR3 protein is CASSLAQGEFYGYTF. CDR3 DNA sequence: TGTGCCAGCAGTTTAGCCCAGGGGGAATTCTATGGCTACACCTTC.

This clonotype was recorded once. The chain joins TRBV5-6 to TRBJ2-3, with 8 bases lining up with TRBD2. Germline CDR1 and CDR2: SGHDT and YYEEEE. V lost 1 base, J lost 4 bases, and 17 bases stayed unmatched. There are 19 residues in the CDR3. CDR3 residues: CASSLFRDFGLAESDTQYF. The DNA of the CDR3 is TGTGCCAGCAGCTTGTTTAGGGACTTCGGACTAGCAGAGTCAGATACGCAGTATTTT.

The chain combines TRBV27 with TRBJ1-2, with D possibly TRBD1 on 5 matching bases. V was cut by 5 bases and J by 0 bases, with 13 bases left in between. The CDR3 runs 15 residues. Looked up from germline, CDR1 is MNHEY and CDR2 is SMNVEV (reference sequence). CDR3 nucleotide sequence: TGTGCCAGCAGTCCCCGGGGGGGGTCTAACTATGGCTACACCTTC. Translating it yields CASSPRGGSNYGYTF.

The CDR3 DNA sequence: TGTGCCAGTAGTACCCCGACAGGTAGCTCTGGGGCCAACGTCCTGACTTTC. This codes for CASSTPTGSSGANVLTF. The V gene is TRBV19, the J gene TRBJ2-6; TRBD1 is a possible D gene (6 bases). Trimming cost V 4 bases and J 0 bases, with 13 bases left between them. Germline CDR1 LNHDA, CDR2 SQIVND (reference sequence). This CDR3 has 17 residues.

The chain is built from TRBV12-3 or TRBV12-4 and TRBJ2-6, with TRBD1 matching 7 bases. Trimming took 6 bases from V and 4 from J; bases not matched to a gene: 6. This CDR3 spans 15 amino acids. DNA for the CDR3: TGTGCCAGCAGGCGACAGGGATCCGGGGCCAACGTCCTGACTTTC. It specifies CASRRQGSGANVLTF.

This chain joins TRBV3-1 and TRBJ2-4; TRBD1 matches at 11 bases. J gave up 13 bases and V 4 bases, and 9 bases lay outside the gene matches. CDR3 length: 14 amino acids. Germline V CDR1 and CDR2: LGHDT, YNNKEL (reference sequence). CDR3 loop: CASSLPGTGGEQYF. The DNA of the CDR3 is TGTGCCAGCAGCCTTCCCGGGACAGGGGGTGAGCAGTACTTC.

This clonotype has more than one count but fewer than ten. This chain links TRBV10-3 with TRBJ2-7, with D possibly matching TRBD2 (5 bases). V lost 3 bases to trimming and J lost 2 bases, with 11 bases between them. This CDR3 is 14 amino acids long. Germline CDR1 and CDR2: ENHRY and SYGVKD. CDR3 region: CAISEWRVPYEQYF. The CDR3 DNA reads TGTGCCATCAGTGAATGGCGGGTACCCTACGAGCAGTACTTC.